This T cell receptor (beta chain) was sequenced during a study of shared clonotypes between healthy human individuals. Sequenced by immunoSEQ multiplex PCR; TCRdb stores in-frame clones only, minus some. The data contain about 1.1 million clones, more than 75% of them singletons. V was clipped by 3 bases and J by 1 base, with 12 bases between them. The germline V gene has CDR1 SGDLS and CDR2 YYNGEE. This CDR3 has 15 residues. This TCR derives from a man aged 18 to 30 in good health. Some clones in this sample may be carry-over from other donors' samples. Sequenced sample: memory CD4+ T cells from PBMCs. Subset described: CD45RA-negative fraction. The gene calls are TRBV9 and TRBJ2-3, with TRBD1 as a possible D gene (6 bases). CDR3 region: CASSGEGGRTDTQYF. The CDR3, as DNA: TGTGCCAGCAGCGGAGAAGGGGGACGCACAGATACGCAGTATTTT.